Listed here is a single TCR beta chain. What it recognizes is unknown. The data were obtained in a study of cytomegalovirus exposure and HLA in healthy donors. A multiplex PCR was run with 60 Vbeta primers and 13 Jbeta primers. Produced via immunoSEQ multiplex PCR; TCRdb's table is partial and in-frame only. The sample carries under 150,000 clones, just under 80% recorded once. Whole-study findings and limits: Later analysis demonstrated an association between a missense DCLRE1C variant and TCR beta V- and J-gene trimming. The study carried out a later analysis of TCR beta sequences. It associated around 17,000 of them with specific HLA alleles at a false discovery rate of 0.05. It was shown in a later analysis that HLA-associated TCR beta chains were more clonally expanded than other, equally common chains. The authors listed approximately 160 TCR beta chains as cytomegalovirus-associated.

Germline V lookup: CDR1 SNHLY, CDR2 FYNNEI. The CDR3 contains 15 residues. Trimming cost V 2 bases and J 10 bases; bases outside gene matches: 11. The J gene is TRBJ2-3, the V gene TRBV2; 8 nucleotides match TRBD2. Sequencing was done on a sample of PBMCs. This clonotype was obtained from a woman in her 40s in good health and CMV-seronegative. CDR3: CASSELAGGSLSQYF. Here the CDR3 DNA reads TGTGCCAGCAGTGAACTTGCGGGGGGTTCTTTGTCGCAGTATTTT.